One and the same sample provided the 18 T cell receptor beta chains below, sequenced in a study of patients and donors after allogeneic stem cell transplantation. MiXCR was run by TCRdb on the RT-PCR reads, yielding one entry per CDR3 protein. The sample records about a million distinct CDR3 sequences, about a sixth being singletons. The sequencing sample was made of blood, either unsorted or a sorted T cell fraction (not recorded which). Every receptor here comes from a human donor who was either an allogeneic HSCT recipient or a stem cell or donor lymphocyte infusion donor (not recorded which). It is not recorded whose cells these are; they may come from a transplant donor.

The J gene is TRBJ2-2, the V gene TRBV4-2, with 7 bases lining up with TRBD2. The CDR3 length is 16 residues. The germline V gene has CDR1 LGHNA and CDR2 YNFKEQ. The trim removed 4 bases at V and 2 bases at J, leaving 7 bases unmatched. The chain's CDR3 is CASSPASGDNTGELFF. CDR3 nucleotide sequence: TGTGCCAGCAGCCCAGCTAGCGGCGATAACACCGGGGAGCTGTTTTTT.

The rearrangement links TRBV20-1 to TRBJ2-5, with 8 bases fitting TRBD1. Germline trimming cut 2 bases from V and 4 bases from J; bases unmatched to any gene: 6. Germline V gene lookup returns CDR1 DFQATT and CDR2 SNEGSKA (reference sequence). The CDR3 is 14 amino acids. CDR3 protein: CSARPRTGRETQYF. The CDR3 DNA is TGCAGTGCTAGACCGAGGACAGGGAGAGAGACCCAGTACTTC.

This clonotype has only a few counts. This chain joins TRBV6-1 and TRBJ2-1, with 7 bases identical to TRBD2. The V gene's germline CDR1 is MNHNS and CDR2 SASEGT. This CDR3 region has 17 residues. J gave up 9 bases and V 5 bases, and 19 bases lay outside the gene matches. CDR3 residues: CASSLELRGGSFGEQFF. CDR3 in DNA: TGTGCCAGCAGTCTCGAGTTGCGCGGCGGGAGTTTCGGTGAGCAGTTCTTC.

This clonotype was recorded a few times. V gene TRBV12-3 or TRBV12-4 combines with J gene TRBJ2-3; 10 bases fit TRBD2. J was trimmed by 4 bases and V by 3 bases; bases with no gene match: 4. This CDR3 region has 15 residues. The CDR3 protein is CASSLERGGSDTQYF. The CDR3 region has the DNA TGTGCCAGCAGTTTGGAGCGGGGGGGGTCAGATACGCAGTATTTT.

The V call is TRBV7-8, the J call TRBJ2-7; D uncertain. Germline lookup yields CDR1 SGHVS and CDR2 FQNEAQ. CDR3 length: 11 residues. Trimming took 5 bases from V and 7 from J, leaving 9 bases between them. The CDR3 spells CASSLMEEQYF. DNA for the CDR3: TGTGCCAGCAGCCTAATGGAGGAGCAGTACTTC.

The chain is built from TRBV12-3 or TRBV12-4 and TRBJ1-3; D may be TRBD1 (6 bases). The V end was cut by 5 bases, the J end by 4 bases, with 18 bases between. This CDR3 has 16 residues. This CDR3 is CASSPPFGQLGNTIYF. The DNA of the CDR3 is TGTGCCAGCAGTCCTCCCTTCGGACAGCTCGGAAACACCATATATTTT.

This clonotype was counted only a few times. This rearrangement joins TRBV14 to TRBJ2-2; D not certain. From germline, CDR1 is SGHDN and CDR2 FVKESK. The length of the CDR3 is 14 residues. Trimming stripped 3 bases from V and 2 bases from J, with 7 bases between. This chain's CDR3 is CASSHNSNTGELFF. In DNA, the CDR3 is TGTGCCAGCAGCCATAACAGCAACACCGGGGAGCTGTTTTTT.

The rearrangement uses TRBV20-1 and TRBJ1-1, with a tentative D call TRBD1 (5 bases). The CDR3 sequence is 13 residues long. In germline, CDR1 is DFQATT, CDR2 SNEGSKA (reference sequence). V lost 0 bases and J 5 bases, leaving 10 bases between the germline ends. The CDR3 sequence: CSARDRDFTEAFF. Written as DNA, the CDR3 is TGCAGTGCTAGAGATAGGGACTTTACTGAAGCTTTCTTT.

The table lists this clonotype with a few counts. V usage is TRBV7-2 and J usage is TRBJ2-7; the D is unclear. Deletions cut 5 bases from V and 1 base from J, with 15 bases between. CDR3 size: 15 residues. The germline V gene encodes CDR1 SGHTA and CDR2 FQGNSA. The CDR3 DNA sequence: TGTGCCAGCAGCCTATTCGAACGGCCATCCTACGAGCAGTACTTC. Protein product: CASSLFERPSYEQYF.

The rearrangement uses TRBV27 and TRBJ1-5; D may be TRBD1 (6 bases). Germline V gene lookup returns CDR1 MNHEY and CDR2 SMNVEV (reference sequence). The CDR3 extends over 13 amino acids. The V end was cut by 10 bases, the J end by 4 bases, with 14 bases between. In DNA form, the CDR3 reads TGTGCCATCGAGGGGGGGCTAAATCAGCCCCAGCATTTT. Translating gives CAIEGGLNQPQHF.

This chain joins TRBV6-5 and TRBJ2-3; a weak D match, TRBD2 (5 bases). The CDR3 is 15 amino acids. The germline CDR1 and CDR2 sequences are MNHEY and SVGAGI. Trimming took off 0 bases at V and 2 bases at J, with 9 bases between the two ends. In DNA form, the CDR3 reads TGTGCCAGCAGTTACTCGAGGGTACTCACAGATACGCAGTATTTT. This translates into CASSYSRVLTDTQYF.

This clonotype was found a few times. The chain is built from TRBV5-6 and TRBJ1-6, with D hard to call. Between the trimmed V and J ends, which lost 7 bases and 11 bases, there was a span of 19 bases. The CDR3 consists of 14 residues. In germline, CDR1 is SGHDT, CDR2 YYEEEE. The CDR3 loop is CASARRVAQAPLHF. CDR3 DNA sequence: TGTGCCAGCGCCCGCCGGGTGGCCCAAGCACCCCTCCACTTT.

V gene TRBV12-3 or TRBV12-4 combines with J gene TRBJ2-2, with D perhaps TRBD2 (7 bases). The CDR3 length is 18 residues. V was clipped by 6 bases and J by 3 bases, with 23 bases between them. CDR3 DNA sequence: TGTGCCAGCAGGATACCGTTCGGCGGGGGCCGCTACACCGGGGAGCTGTTTTTT. Encoded protein: CASRIPFGGGRYTGELFF.

The chain couples TRBV15 to TRBJ2-1; D is unresolved. The V end lost 2 bases, the J end lost 9 bases, and 8 bases lay between the germline ends. CDR3 length: 12 residues. Germline lookup yields CDR1 LNHNV and CDR2 YYDKDF (reference sequence). As DNA, the CDR3 is TGTGCCACCAGCAGAAGGGAAGGTGAGCAGTTCTTC. Translated: CATSRREGEQFF. Full variable domain (rest looked up from reference TRBV15 and TRBJ2-1): DAMVIQNPRYQVTQFGKPVTLSCSQTLNHNVMYWYQQKSSQAPKLLFHYYDKDFNNEADTPDNFQSRRPNTSFCFLDIRSPGLGDTAMYLCATSRREGEQFFGPGTRLTVL.

This clonotype was recorded a few times. The CDR3, as DNA: TGCAGCGCTAGGGGGCAAGTCGGGGAGCTGTTTTTT. This sequence encodes CSARGQVGELFF. The chain carries TRBV29-1 and TRBJ2-2; 7 nucleotides agree with TRBD1. Germline assignment: CDR1 SQVTM and CDR2 ANQGSEA. The V segment lost 7 bases and the J segment 7 bases; nucleotides outside the gene matches: 6. The CDR3 spans 12 residues.

This clonotype was recorded a few times. A read error may produce the germline difference seen at one junction end. Here the CDR3 DNA reads TGTGCCAGCAGCTCCCGGGACAGGACGGGAGTGGTGATTTTT. This translates into CASSSRDRTGVVIF. The genes are TRBV7-6 and TRBJ1-4, with 8 bases aligning to TRBD1. The CDR3 sequence is 14 residues long. CDR1 SGHVS and CDR2 FNYEAQ come from the germline V gene.

The CDR3 region has the DNA TGCGCCAGCAGCCAAGAGTGGAGCTACAATGAGCAGTTCTTC. Its translation: CASSQEWSYNEQFF. The chain combines TRBV4-3 with TRBJ2-1, with unresolved D. V was clipped by 0 bases and J by 3 bases, with 6 bases between them. Germline lookup yields CDR1 LGHNA and CDR2 YSLEER. The CDR3 runs to 14 residues.

This clonotype was found many times. The V and J genes are TRBV12-3 or TRBV12-4 and TRBJ2-5; D is perhaps TRBD1 (6 bases). This CDR3 region has 14 residues. V was trimmed by 8 bases and J by 7 bases, leaving 20 bases between them. In DNA, the CDR3 is TGTGCCAGCGGCAGGACAGAAACACCAGGGACCCAGTACTTC. Translated: CASGRTETPGTQYF.